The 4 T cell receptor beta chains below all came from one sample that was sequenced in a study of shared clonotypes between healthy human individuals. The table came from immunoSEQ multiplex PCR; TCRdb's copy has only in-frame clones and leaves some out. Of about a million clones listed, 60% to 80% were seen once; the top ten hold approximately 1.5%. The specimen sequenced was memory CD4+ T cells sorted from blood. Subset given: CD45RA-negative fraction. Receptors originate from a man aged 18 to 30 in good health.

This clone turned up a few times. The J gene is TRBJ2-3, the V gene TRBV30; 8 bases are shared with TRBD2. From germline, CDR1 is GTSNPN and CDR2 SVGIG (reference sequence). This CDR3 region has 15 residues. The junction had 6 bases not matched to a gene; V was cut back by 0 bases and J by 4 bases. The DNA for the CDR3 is TGTGCCTGGAGTGTAGGTGCGGGAGGACCAGATACGCAGTATTTT. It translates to CAWSVGAGGPDTQYF.

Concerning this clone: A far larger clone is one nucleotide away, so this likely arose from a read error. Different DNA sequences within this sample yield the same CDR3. CDR3 sequence reads: CASSSLTEGYGYTF. CDR3 nucleotides: TGTGCCAGCAGCTCTCTCACCGAGGGATATGGCTACACCTTC. The chain employs TRBV7-9 and TRBJ1-2; D remains ambiguous. Between the trimmed V and J ends, which lost 4 bases and 5 bases, there was a span of 14 bases. This CDR3 spans 14 amino acids. CDR1 and CDR2 (germline): SEHNR, FQNEAQ (reference sequence).

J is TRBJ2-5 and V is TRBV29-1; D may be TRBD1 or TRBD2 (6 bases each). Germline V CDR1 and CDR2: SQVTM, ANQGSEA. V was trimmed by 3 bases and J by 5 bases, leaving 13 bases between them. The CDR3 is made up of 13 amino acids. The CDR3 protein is CSVEGSGAETQYF. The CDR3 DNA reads TGCAGCGTTGAGGGTTCGGGGGCTGAGACCCAGTACTTC.

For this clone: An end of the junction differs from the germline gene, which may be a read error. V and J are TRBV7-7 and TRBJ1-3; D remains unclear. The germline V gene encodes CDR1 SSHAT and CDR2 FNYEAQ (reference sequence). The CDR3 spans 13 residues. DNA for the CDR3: TGTGCTAGCAGCCACGACCTAGGCAACACCATATATTTT. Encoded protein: CASSHDLGNTIYF.